Each of the 22 T cell receptor beta chains below was sequenced from the same sample in a study of PD-1 blockade in classical Hodgkin lymphoma. Every patient was affected by relapse after autologous stem cell transplantation, while exposure to brentuximab vedotin was not uniform. TCRdb's copy holds only in-frame clones and misses some; the assay was immunoSEQ multiplex PCR. The sample has over 80,000 clones; roughly 90% are singletons. Sequencing used peripheral blood mononuclear cells (PBMCs), obtained at baseline. The receptors originated from a human donor with classical Hodgkin lymphoma.

The V gene is TRBV7-2, the J gene TRBJ2-2; D gene ambiguous. The germline V and J ends were trimmed by 2 bases and 5 bases, with 9 bases remaining between them. The CDR3 is made up of 14 amino acids. Germline assignment: CDR1 SGHTA and CDR2 FQGNSA. The chain's CDR3 is CASSLLAPTGELFF. In DNA form, the CDR3 reads TGTGCCAGCAGCTTACTCGCGCCAACCGGGGAGCTGTTTTTT.

The chain joins TRBV28 to TRBJ2-5, with 7 nucleotides matching TRBD1. J was trimmed by 2 bases and V by 4 bases; bases with no gene match: 7. CDR3 length equals 15 residues. Looked up from germline, CDR1 is MDHEN and CDR2 is SYDVKM. The CDR3 reads CASSYRGQLQETQYF. As DNA, the CDR3 is TGTGCCAGCAGTTATAGGGGACAGCTACAAGAGACCCAGTACTTC.

J is TRBJ2-4 and V is TRBV7-8; 7 bases are shared with TRBD2. Germline V gene sequence: CDR1 SGHVS, CDR2 FQNEAQ. V shed 4 bases, J shed 7 bases, and the junction held 7 bases outside the gene matches. The CDR3 is 14 residues long. The CDR3 loop reads CASSSLGGVNIQYF. DNA of the CDR3: TGTGCCAGCAGCTCCCTGGGAGGGGTGAACATTCAGTACTTC. The full variable domain, in which reference TRBV7-8 and TRBJ2-4 provide the parts outside the CDR3, is GAGVSQSPRYKVAKRGQDVALRCDPISGHVSLFWYQQALGQGPEFLTYFQNEAQLDKSGLPSDRFFAERPEGSVSTLKIQRTQQEDSAVYLCASSSLGGVNIQYFGAGTRLSVL.

The chain combines TRBV6-5 with TRBJ2-7; 9 bases line up with TRBD1. The CDR3 consists of 14 residues. Germline CDR1 and CDR2: MNHEY and SVGAGI. V lost 6 bases to trimming and J lost 0 bases; unmatched junction nucleotides: 3. The CDR3 DNA sequence: TGTGCCAGCAGCGGGACAGGGAGCTCCTACGAGCAGTACTTC. It specifies CASSGTGSSYEQYF.

This chain joins TRBV28 and TRBJ2-1; 10 nucleotides align to TRBD2. The CDR3 length is 17 residues. The germline V gene encodes CDR1 MDHEN and CDR2 SYDVKM. V trimming: 6 bases; J trimming: 8 bases; junction bases outside the gene matches: 16. The CDR3 loop reads CASSQRTSGSLRDEQFF. The CDR3 bases are TGTGCCAGCAGCCAAAGGACTAGCGGTTCTCTTCGGGATGAGCAGTTCTTC.

This chain uses TRBV27 with TRBJ2-3, with D possibly TRBD2 on 5 matching bases. The V end was cut by 2 bases, the J end by 0 bases, with 12 bases between. The CDR3 is 16 amino acids. CDR1 MNHEY and CDR2 SMNVEV come from the germline V gene (reference sequence). Here the CDR3 reads CASSLRRRDSTDTQYF. CDR3 bases: TGTGCCAGCAGTTTAAGACGACGGGATAGCACAGATACGCAGTATTTT.

The CDR3 is CASSFQGNSYEQYF. In nucleotides, the CDR3 is TGTGCCAGCAGTTTTCAGGGTAACTCCTACGAGCAGTACTTC. This sequence joins TRBV27 and TRBJ2-7, with TRBD1 as a possible D gene (5 bases). The CDR3 is 14 amino acids. The ends were cut back, 3 bases at V and 0 bases at J, with 9 bases in the middle. CDR1 and CDR2 (germline): MNHEY, SMNVEV (reference sequence).

This chain links TRBV28 with TRBJ2-7; D possibly uses TRBD1 or TRBD2 (5 bases each). The V and J ends lost 6 bases and 2 bases respectively, with 14 bases between them. Germline CDR1 MDHEN, CDR2 SYDVKM. The CDR3 covers 14 residues. CDR3 DNA sequence: TGTGCCAGCAGATCGGGGCAGAAAGCCTACGAGCAGTACTTC. Its protein is CASRSGQKAYEQYF. The full variable domain, with the rest looked up from reference TRBV28 and TRBJ2-7, is DVKVTQSSRYLVKRTGEKVFLECVQDMDHENMFWYRQDPGLGLRLIYFSYDVKMKEKGDIPEGYSVSREKKERFSLILESASTNQTSMYLCASRSGQKAYEQYFGPGTRLTVT.

The chain employs TRBV9 and TRBJ2-4; TRBD2 agrees at 7 bases. This CDR3 is built from 17 residues. The trim removed 0 bases at V and 0 bases at J, leaving 6 bases unmatched. Germline assignment: CDR1 SGDLS and CDR2 YYNGEE. Written as DNA, the CDR3 is TGTGCCAGCAGCGTAGCTGGGGGGGACCTAGCCAAAAACATTCAGTACTTC. Amino acid sequence: CASSVAGGDLAKNIQYF.

The rearrangement uses TRBV27 and TRBJ2-2; no reliable D call. Trimming pared 6 bases from V and 5 bases from J, leaving 10 bases between. The germline V gene has CDR1 MNHEY and CDR2 SMNVEV (reference sequence). This CDR3 is 13 amino acids long. DNA of the CDR3: TGTGCCAGCAGATGGAGTAGGACCGGGGAGCTGTTTTTT. This codes for CASRWSRTGELFF.

This sequence joins TRBV7-3 and TRBJ2-1; 10 bases are a match to TRBD2. The CDR3 contains 15 residues. The germline CDR1 and CDR2 sequences are SGHTA and FQGTGA. The V segment lost 5 bases and the J segment 2 bases; nucleotides outside the gene matches: 3. The DNA of the CDR3 is TGTGCCAGCAGCATGGGACTAGCGACCTACAATGAGCAGTTCTTC. This sequence encodes CASSMGLATYNEQFF.

The chain uses TRBV27 and TRBJ2-2; D unresolved. The V end was cut by 3 bases, the J end by 6 bases, with 8 bases between. Germline V gene data show CDR1 as MNHEY and CDR2 as SMNVEV (reference sequence). This CDR3 contains 13 residues. CDR3: CASSFPNSGELFF. CDR3 nucleotides: TGTGCCAGCAGTTTTCCCAATTCCGGGGAGCTGTTTTTT.

This rearrangement joins TRBV5-1 to TRBJ1-5, with D uncertain. Germline V lookup: CDR1 SGHRS, CDR2 YFSETQ. This CDR3 is 14 amino acids long. Trimming removed 0 bases at V and 5 bases at J, with 9 bases between. The CDR3 protein is CASSLVGLDQPQHF. The DNA for the CDR3 is TGCGCCAGCAGCTTGGTGGGGTTAGATCAGCCCCAGCATTTT.

V usage is TRBV4-1 and J usage is TRBJ2-5; no firm D call. The ends were cut back, 4 bases at V and 1 base at J, with 7 bases in the middle. This CDR3 is built from 13 residues. Germline V gives CDR1 MGHRA, CDR2 YSYEKL. The CDR3 reads CASSRGIQETQYF. The CDR3 DNA reads TGCGCCAGCAGCCGGGGAATCCAAGAGACCCAGTACTTC.

V and J are TRBV30 and TRBJ1-4; 10 nucleotides match TRBD1. CDR1 and CDR2 (germline): GTSNPN, SVGIG (reference sequence). This CDR3 region has 14 residues. V was pared by 1 base and J by 10 bases, with 6 bases of the junction left unmatched. This CDR3 is CAWSEGQGGRKLFF. The DNA of the CDR3 is TGTGCCTGGAGTGAAGGACAGGGGGGTCGAAAACTGTTTTTT.

This clone was seen once. The rearrangement links TRBV27 to TRBJ2-7, with 11 bases lining up with TRBD1. Germline values: CDR1 MNHEY, CDR2 SMNVEV (reference sequence). There are 13 residues in the CDR3. The junction had 3 bases not matched to a gene; V was cut back by 7 bases and J by 4 bases. The CDR3 bases are TGTGCCAGCAAGGGACAGGGGGTATACGAGCAGTACTTC. Translated, it gives CASKGQGVYEQYF.

The chain couples TRBV5-1 to TRBJ2-5; 9 nucleotides align to TRBD1. Trimming took 2 bases from V and 4 from J; bases not matched to a gene: 6. The germline V gene has CDR1 SGHRS and CDR2 YFSETQ. The CDR3 runs 15 residues. The CDR3 DNA is TGCGCCAGCAGCTTACAGGACAGGGGAAGAGAGACCCAGTACTTC. Amino acid sequence: CASSLQDRGRETQYF.

CDR3 residues: CASSLGVGAYTGELFF. The DNA for the CDR3 is TGTGCCAGCAGCTTGGGTGTAGGCGCTTACACCGGGGAGCTGTTTTTT. The chain employs TRBV5-5 and TRBJ2-2; D gene uncertain. The length of the CDR3 is 16 residues. The germline V gene has CDR1 SGHKS and CDR2 YYEKEE (reference sequence). V dropped 0 bases and J dropped 3 bases, with 12 bases sitting between them.

The rearrangement links TRBV7-9 to TRBJ2-7; tentatively, D is TRBD1 (5 bases). CDR1 and CDR2 (germline): SEHNR, FQNEAQ (reference sequence). The CDR3 sequence is 13 residues long. Trimming took 4 bases from V and 3 from J, leaving 10 bases between them. The DNA of the CDR3 is TGTGCCAGCAGCTCGTCAGGGAACTACGAGCAGTACTTC. It is translated as CASSSSGNYEQYF.

This chain uses TRBV4-1 with TRBJ1-1; no clear D gene. Germline V gene data show CDR1 as MGHRA and CDR2 as YSYEKL. The CDR3 loop spans 15 amino acids. With 0 bases removed from V and 1 base from J, the gap between germline ends came to 9 bases. The CDR3 DNA follows: TGCGCCAGCAGCCAAGATCCAGCCCCGAACACTGAAGCTTTCTTT. Its translation is CASSQDPAPNTEAFF.

This clone was picked up one time. The chain is built from TRBV27 and TRBJ2-5; 9 bases align to TRBD1. Germline-derived CDR1 and CDR2 are MNHEY and SMNVEV (reference sequence). Losses at the gene ends were 5 bases for V and 5 bases for J; bases not matched to a gene: 15. This CDR3 region has 17 residues. The CDR3 bases are TGTGCCAGCAGTCGTTATTGGACAGGGGAGGGTTCGGAGACCCAGTACTTC. Translated, it gives CASSRYWTGEGSETQYF.

J is TRBJ2-5 and V is TRBV13; D remains ambiguous. CDR3 length equals 15 residues. Trimming took off 2 bases at V and 1 base at J, with 11 bases between the two ends. Germline V gene sequence: CDR1 PRHDT, CDR2 FYEKMQ (reference sequence). The CDR3 bases are TGTGCCAGCAGCTTATTTGGCGGCAGCCAAGAGACCCAGTACTTC. Protein product: CASSLFGGSQETQYF.